This is a list of T cell receptor beta chains from one sample in a study of blood T cell repertoires in COVID-19. Assay: immunoSEQ multiplex PCR; the TCRdb copy retains only in-frame clones and omits some. The data hold around 140,000 clones, with about four fifths observed a single time. What was sequenced was peripheral blood. The receptors derive from a human donor in a cohort sampled during active COVID-19. Both conserved end residues are part of each CDR3. The order of the fields is clone size, V gene, D gene, J gene, CDR3 DNA, CDR3 protein. A D gene is named only where the DNA matches it firmly. Rows may omit the clone size; those that give it use once, few, many or a size class.

size: .; V: TRBV27; D: .; J: TRBJ2-7; DNA: TGTGCCAGCAGTTTATCCTTGGAGCCCCGCGAGCAGTACTTC; CDR3: CASSLSLEPREQYF
size: .; V: TRBV2; D: TRBD1; J: TRBJ2-6; DNA: TGTGCCAGCAGTCGGGACAGCAGCTCTGGGGCCAACGTCCTGACTTTC; CDR3: CASSRDSSSGANVLTF
size: .; V: TRBV29-1; D: .; J: TRBJ2-1; DNA: TGCAGCGTTGTCCTGGGGGCGTGGGAGCAGTTCTTC; CDR3: CSVVLGAWEQFF
size: .; V: TRBV30; D: .; J: TRBJ2-7; DNA: TGTGCCTGGAGTCCCCAGCGAACGGGGCAGTACTTC; CDR3: CAWSPQRTGQYF
size: few; V: TRBV30; D: .; J: TRBJ2-5; DNA: TGTGCCTGGAGTGTTGGGCAAAGAGAGACCCAGTACTTC; CDR3: CAWSVGQRETQYF
size: .; V: TRBV27; D: .; J: TRBJ2-5; DNA: TGTGCCAGCAGTTCCTCCTGGGGGCAGCAAGAGACCCAGTACTTC; CDR3: CASSSSWGQQETQYF
size: .; V: TRBV16; D: .; J: TRBJ2-3; DNA: TGTGCCAGCAGCCAATTAGGTACGGGTACAGATACGCAGTATTTT; CDR3: CASSQLGTGTDTQYF
size: once; V: TRBV19; D: TRBD2; J: TRBJ2-2; DNA: TGTGCCACCCGGGGTAGCGGGAGAGGGGGGACCGGGGAGCTGTTTTTT; CDR3: CATRGSGRGGTGELFF
size: .; V: TRBV28; D: .; J: TRBJ1-1; DNA: TGTGCCAGCAGCCCTACCCTCCCCCCTGAAGCTTTCTTT; CDR3: CASSPTLPPEAFF
size: few; V: TRBV5-1; D: .; J: TRBJ1-1; DNA: TGCGCCAGCAGCCCAAGCGCCGGGGTCGAGACTGAAGCTTTCTTT; CDR3: CASSPSAGVETEAFF
size: .; V: TRBV7-9; D: .; J: TRBJ2-1; DNA: TGTGCCAGCAGCTTAGATGGCGGGAAGGGCAATGAGCAGTTCTTC; CDR3: CASSLDGGKGNEQFF
size: once; V: TRBV24-1; D: TRBD2; J: TRBJ2-2; DNA: TGTGCCACCAGTGATTCAAAGACTAGCGGATACACCGGGGAGCTGTTTTTT; CDR3: CATSDSKTSGYTGELFF
size: .; V: TRBV24-1; D: .; J: TRBJ1-2; DNA: TGTGCCACCTCGTCCGGTACGATTGGTGGCTACACCTTC; CDR3: CATSSGTIGGYTF
size: once; V: TRBV19; D: TRBD2; J: TRBJ2-1; DNA: TGTGCCAGTAGAGGGTCGGCGGGAGGGATATACAATGAGCAGTTCTTC; CDR3: CASRGSAGGIYNEQFF
size: .; V: TRBV6-5; D: .; J: TRBJ2-3; DNA: TGTGCCAGCAGTTTCTCACTAGGAGTCGGCACAGATACGCAGTATTTT; CDR3: CASSFSLGVGTDTQYF
size: .; V: TRBV27; D: TRBD2; J: TRBJ2-1; DNA: TGTGCCAGCAGTTTAAAGAAATTAGCGGGAGTGATTGAGCAGTTCTTC; CDR3: CASSLKKLAGVIEQFF
size: .; V: TRBV2; D: TRBD1; J: TRBJ1-2; DNA: TGTGCAAGGACAGGGGGGGACGGCTACACCTTC; CDR3: CARTGGDGYTF
size: few; V: TRBV5-1; D: TRBD1; J: TRBJ2-2; DNA: TGCGCCAGCAGCTTGTTCGGGACAGGAAGTTTTCGGTCGGATGCCGGGGAGCTGTTTTTT; CDR3: CASSLFGTGSFRSDAGELFF
size: .; V: TRBV5-6; D: .; J: TRBJ1-6; DNA: TGTGCCAGCAGCTTGGGCCGAAGCGGTTCACCCCTCCACTTT; CDR3: CASSLGRSGSPLHF
size: few; V: TRBV5-4; D: .; J: TRBJ2-7; DNA: TGTGCCAGCAGCCACGGGGTCTCGGGTGAGCAGTACTTC; CDR3: CASSHGVSGEQYF
size: .; V: TRBV7-8; D: .; J: TRBJ2-5; DNA: TGTGCCAGCAGCCTCTCTCGGTACTTC; CDR3: CASSLSRYF
size: .; V: TRBV5-5; D: TRBD2; J: TRBJ2-7; DNA: TGTGCCAGCAGCTTGTCCGCGGGACTAGCGTACGAGCAGTACTTC; CDR3: CASSLSAGLAYEQYF
size: .; V: TRBV28; D: TRBD2; J: TRBJ2-7; DNA: TGTGCCACCCAGAGCGGGGGGGGATACTACGAGCAGTACTTC; CDR3: CATQSGGGYYEQYF
size: .; V: TRBV18; D: .; J: TRBJ2-2; DNA: TGTGCCAGCTCACCACTGGGGCAGGACACCGGGGAGCTGTTTTTT; CDR3: CASSPLGQDTGELFF
size: .; V: TRBV30; D: .; J: TRBJ1-1; DNA: TGTGCCTGGAGCCAGGGTAGCACTGAAGCTTTCTTT; CDR3: CAWSQGSTEAFF
size: .; V: TRBV19; D: .; J: TRBJ2-7; DNA: TGTGCCAGTAGTTTTCGGCCAGGGGTAGAGCAGTACTTC; CDR3: CASSFRPGVEQYF
size: .; V: TRBV7-8; D: .; J: TRBJ2-1; DNA: TGTGCCAGCAGCTTAGGGGGAGGAAGGTACAATGAGCAGTTCTTC; CDR3: CASSLGGGRYNEQFF
size: .; V: TRBV3-1/TRBV3-2; D: .; J: TRBJ2-7; DNA: TGTGCCAGCAGCCAAGACTACCGGGACTCCTACGAGCAGTACTTC; CDR3: CASSQDYRDSYEQYF
size: .; V: TRBV11-2; D: .; J: TRBJ1-5; DNA: TGTGCCAGCAGCTTAGGCAGGGCTCAGCCCCAGCATTTT; CDR3: CASSLGRAQPQHF
size: .; V: TRBV9; D: TRBD2; J: TRBJ2-5; DNA: TGTGCCAGCAGCGTAGCTAGCGGGGAGACCCAGTACTTC; CDR3: CASSVASGETQYF
size: .; V: TRBV3-1/TRBV3-2; D: .; J: TRBJ2-2; DNA: TGTGCCAGCAGCCAGGGCGGGACCCCCCGCGGGGAGCTGTTTTTT; CDR3: CASSQGGTPRGELFF
size: .; V: TRBV29-1; D: .; J: TRBJ2-3; DNA: TGCAGCGTTGACGTCCCCACAGATACGCAGTATTTT; CDR3: CSVDVPTDTQYF
size: .; V: TRBV9; D: TRBD1; J: TRBJ1-1; DNA: TGTGCCAGCAGCTTCCAGACAGGGTGGAACACTGAAGCTTTCTTT; CDR3: CASSFQTGWNTEAFF
size: .; V: TRBV7-6; D: TRBD1; J: TRBJ1-2; DNA: TGTGCCAGCAGCTTAAGACAGGGGACTAACTATGGCTACACCTTC; CDR3: CASSLRQGTNYGYTF
size: .; V: TRBV5-4; D: TRBD2; J: TRBJ2-1; DNA: TGTGCCAGCAGCTTGAGCCTAGCGGGAGTTGGTGAGCAGTTCTTC; CDR3: CASSLSLAGVGEQFF
size: .; V: TRBV4-3; D: .; J: TRBJ2-7; DNA: TGCGCCAGCAGCCAAGGGCGGTCGCGGGACTACGAGCAGTACTTC; CDR3: CASSQGRSRDYEQYF
size: .; V: TRBV7-3; D: .; J: TRBJ2-5; DNA: TGTGCCAGCAGCCCCAACAGGGATAGTCGGGAGACCCAGTACTTC; CDR3: CASSPNRDSRETQYF
size: .; V: TRBV7-8; D: .; J: TRBJ2-5; DNA: TGTGCCAGCAGCCCGGCCCTCTGGACAGAACAAGAGACCCAGTACTTC; CDR3: CASSPALWTEQETQYF
size: .; V: TRBV30; D: TRBD1; J: TRBJ1-4; DNA: TGTGCCTGGAGCGGAGGGGGGACAGGGGATGAAAAACTGTTTTTT; CDR3: CAWSGGGTGDEKLFF
size: once; V: TRBV5-1; D: .; J: TRBJ1-2; DNA: TGCGCCAGCAGCTTGGAGGGCCAGGGTGGCTACACCTTC; CDR3: CASSLEGQGGYTF
size: .; V: TRBV10-3; D: TRBD2; J: TRBJ2-7; DNA: TGTGCCATCAGTGAGTCGGAGGAAGGGAGGGTAGCGGGGCTCTACGAGCAGTACTTC; CDR3: CAISESEEGRVAGLYEQYF
size: .; V: TRBV2; D: .; J: TRBJ2-3; DNA: TGTGCCAGCAGTGTGAGAAGCGCCATGGTAGATACGCAGTATTTT; CDR3: CASSVRSAMVDTQYF
size: .; V: TRBV15; D: TRBD1; J: TRBJ2-2; DNA: TGTGCCACCAGCAGGGGACAGGGGGTCGGCGGGGAGCTGTTTTTT; CDR3: CATSRGQGVGGELFF
size: .; V: TRBV6-5; D: .; J: TRBJ1-4; DNA: TGTGCCAGCCTTTTTAATGAAAAACTGTTTTTT; CDR3: CASLFNEKLFF
size: .; V: TRBV5-4; D: .; J: TRBJ1-2; DNA: TGTGCCAGCAGCAACCTTACAGTGTATGGCTACACCTTC; CDR3: CASSNLTVYGYTF
size: .; V: TRBV5-1; D: TRBD1; J: TRBJ1-1; DNA: TGCGCCAGCAGCTCAGGGGGAGAAGCTTTCTTT; CDR3: CASSSGGEAFF
size: .; V: TRBV7-2; D: TRBD1; J: TRBJ2-7; DNA: TGTGCCAGCAGCTTAGGGGGGACAGGGGGCTACGAGCAGTACTTC; CDR3: CASSLGGTGGYEQYF
size: .; V: TRBV7-2; D: TRBD2; J: TRBJ2-3; DNA: TGTGCCAGCAGCTCACGACTGAGCGGGAGGTTGACAGATACGCAGTATTTT; CDR3: CASSSRLSGRLTDTQYF
size: .; V: TRBV21-1; D: .; J: TRBJ1-4; DNA: TGTGCCAGCAGCAACCCCCCACCTGCAGAGGGCGATAATGAAAAACTGTTTTTT; CDR3: CASSNPPPAEGDNEKLFF
size: few; V: TRBV10-3; D: .; J: TRBJ2-7; DNA: TGTGCCATCAGTGAGGGGCAGCTTACCAACTACGAGCAGTACTTC; CDR3: CAISEGQLTNYEQYF